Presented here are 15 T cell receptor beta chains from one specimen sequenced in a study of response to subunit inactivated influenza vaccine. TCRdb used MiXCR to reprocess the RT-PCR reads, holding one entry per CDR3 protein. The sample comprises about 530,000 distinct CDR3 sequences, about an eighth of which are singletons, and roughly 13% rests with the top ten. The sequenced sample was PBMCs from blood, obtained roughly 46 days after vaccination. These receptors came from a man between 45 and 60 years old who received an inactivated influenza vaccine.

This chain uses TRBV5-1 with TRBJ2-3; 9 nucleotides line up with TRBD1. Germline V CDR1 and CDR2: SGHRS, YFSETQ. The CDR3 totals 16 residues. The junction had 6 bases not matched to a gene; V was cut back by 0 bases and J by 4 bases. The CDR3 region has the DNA TGCGCCAGCAGCTTGGAAGGGACAGGGATTTCAGATACGCAGTATTTT. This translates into CASSLEGTGISDTQYF.

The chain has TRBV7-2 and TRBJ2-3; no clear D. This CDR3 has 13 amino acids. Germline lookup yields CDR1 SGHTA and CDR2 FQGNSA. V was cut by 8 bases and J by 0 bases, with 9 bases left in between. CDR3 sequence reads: CASRWASTDTQYF. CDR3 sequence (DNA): TGTGCCAGCCGGTGGGCTAGCACAGATACGCAGTATTTT.

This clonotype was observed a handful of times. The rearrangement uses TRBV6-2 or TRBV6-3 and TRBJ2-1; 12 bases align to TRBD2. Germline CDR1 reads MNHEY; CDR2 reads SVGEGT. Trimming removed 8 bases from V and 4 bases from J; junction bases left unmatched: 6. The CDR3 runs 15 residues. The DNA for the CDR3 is TGTGCCAGCCACCTTACTAGCGGGAGGTACAATGAGCAGTTCTTC. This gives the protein CASHLTSGRYNEQFF.

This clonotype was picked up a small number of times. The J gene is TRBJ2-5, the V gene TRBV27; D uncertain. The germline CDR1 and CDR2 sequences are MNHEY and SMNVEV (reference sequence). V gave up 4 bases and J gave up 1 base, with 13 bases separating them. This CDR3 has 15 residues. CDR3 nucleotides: TGTGCCAGCAGTTACTTTGGGGAACGCCAAGAGACCCAGTACTTC. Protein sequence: CASSYFGERQETQYF.

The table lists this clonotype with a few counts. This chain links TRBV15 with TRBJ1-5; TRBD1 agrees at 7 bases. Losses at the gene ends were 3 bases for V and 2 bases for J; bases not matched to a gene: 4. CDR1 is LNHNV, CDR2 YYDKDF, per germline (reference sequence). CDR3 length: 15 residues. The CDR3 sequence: CATSSRQGGNQPQHF. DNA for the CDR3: TGTGCCACCAGCAGTAGACAGGGTGGCAATCAGCCCCAGCATTTT.

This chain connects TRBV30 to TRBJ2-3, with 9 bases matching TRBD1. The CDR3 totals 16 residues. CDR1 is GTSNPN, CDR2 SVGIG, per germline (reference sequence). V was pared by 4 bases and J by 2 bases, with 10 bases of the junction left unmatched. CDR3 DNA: TGTGCCTGGACCACCGGGACAGGGATGACCACAGATACGCAGTATTTT. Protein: CAWTTGTGMTTDTQYF.

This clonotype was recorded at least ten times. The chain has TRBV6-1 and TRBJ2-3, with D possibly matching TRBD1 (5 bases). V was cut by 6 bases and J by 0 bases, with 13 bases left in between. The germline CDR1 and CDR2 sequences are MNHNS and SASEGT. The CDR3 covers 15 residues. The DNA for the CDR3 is TGTGCCAGCAGACTGACTCAGGGTAGCACAGATACGCAGTATTTT. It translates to CASRLTQGSTDTQYF.

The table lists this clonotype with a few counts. The CDR3 sequence: CSVFLGDRTSYEQYF. CDR3 in DNA: TGCAGTGTTTTCCTGGGGGACAGAACTTCCTACGAGCAGTACTTC. This sequence joins TRBV20-1 and TRBJ2-7; 7 bases are a match to TRBD1. The V and J ends lost 7 bases and 1 base, in that order; junction bases with no gene match: 13. The CDR3 runs to 15 residues. Germline V gives CDR1 DFQATT, CDR2 SNEGSKA (reference sequence).

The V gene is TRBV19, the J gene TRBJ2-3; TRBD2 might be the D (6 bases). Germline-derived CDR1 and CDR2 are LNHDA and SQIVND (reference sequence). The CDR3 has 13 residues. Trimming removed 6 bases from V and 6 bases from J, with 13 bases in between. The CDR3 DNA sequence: TGTGCCAGTAGCCCGACTAGGTCGGATACGCAGTATTTT. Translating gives CASSPTRSDTQYF.

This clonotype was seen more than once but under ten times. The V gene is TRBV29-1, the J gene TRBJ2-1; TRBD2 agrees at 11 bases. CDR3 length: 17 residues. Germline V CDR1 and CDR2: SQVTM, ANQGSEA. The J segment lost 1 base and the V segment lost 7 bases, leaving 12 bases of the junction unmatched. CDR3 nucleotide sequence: TGCAGCGCTTCGGGTAGCGGGAGGGCCAGGTCCTACAATGAGCAGTTCTTC. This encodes CSASGSGRARSYNEQFF.

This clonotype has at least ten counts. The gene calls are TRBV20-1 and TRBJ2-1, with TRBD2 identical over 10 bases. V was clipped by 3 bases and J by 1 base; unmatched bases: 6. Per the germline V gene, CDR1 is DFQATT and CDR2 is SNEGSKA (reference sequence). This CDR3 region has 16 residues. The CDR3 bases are TGCAGTGCTAGCCCCAGCGGGAGGGCTTCCTACAATGAGCAGTTCTTC. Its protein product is CSASPSGRASYNEQFF.

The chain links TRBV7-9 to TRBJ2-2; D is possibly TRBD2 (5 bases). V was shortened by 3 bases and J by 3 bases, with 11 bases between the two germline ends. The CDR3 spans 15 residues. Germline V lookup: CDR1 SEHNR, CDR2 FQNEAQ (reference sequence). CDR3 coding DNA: TGTGCCAGCAGCTTCCCGGGGATAGACACCGGGGAGCTGTTTTTT. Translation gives CASSFPGIDTGELFF.

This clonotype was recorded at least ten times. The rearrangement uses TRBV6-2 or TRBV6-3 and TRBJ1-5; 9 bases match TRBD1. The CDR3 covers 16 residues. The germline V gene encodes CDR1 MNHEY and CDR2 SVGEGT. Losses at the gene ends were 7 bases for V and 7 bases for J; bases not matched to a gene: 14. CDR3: CASKKGTGGAGQPQHF. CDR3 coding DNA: TGTGCCAGCAAGAAAGGTACAGGGGGCGCCGGACAGCCCCAGCATTTT.

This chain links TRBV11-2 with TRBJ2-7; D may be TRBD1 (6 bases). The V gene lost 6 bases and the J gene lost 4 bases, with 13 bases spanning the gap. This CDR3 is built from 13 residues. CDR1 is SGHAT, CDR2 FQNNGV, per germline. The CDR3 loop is CASSPFGQYEQYF. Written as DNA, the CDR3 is TGTGCCAGCAGTCCTTTCGGACAGTACGAGCAGTACTTC.

CDR3 sequence: CASSRDRRQSFAFF. CDR3 coding DNA: TGTGCCAGCAGTCGTGACAGACGGCAGTCCTTTGCTTTCTTT. This chain uses TRBV12-3 or TRBV12-4 with TRBJ1-1; D might be TRBD1 (5 bases). The V end was cut by 5 bases, the J end by 11 bases, with 21 bases between. The CDR3 contains 14 residues.